The T cell receptor (beta chain) under discussion was sequenced for a study of blood T cell repertoires in COVID-19. Across the whole study: Samples came from the United States, Italy and Spain, spanning acute and convalescent COVID-19. The analysed material was cDNA or gDNA that came from T cells, B-cell-depleted T cells, or PBMCs.

TCRdb's table, derived via immunoSEQ multiplex PCR, lists solely in-frame clones and lacks some. The profile shows about 150,000 clones, more than 80% of them singletons. In its sample, this clone was seen once. With 5 bases clipped from V and 4 bases from J, the junction kept 4 bases outside the gene matches. This CDR3 contains 13 residues. Germline CDR1 SGHAT, CDR2 FQNNGV. This TCR derives from a human donor in a cohort sampled during active COVID-19. Sequenced material: peripheral blood. The chain couples TRBV11-2 to TRBJ2-7; 8 bases align to TRBD1. CDR3 region: CASSQDRDYEQYF. DNA for the CDR3: TGTGCCAGCAGCCAGGACAGGGATTACGAGCAGTACTTC.